The 9 T cell receptor beta chains below were found in one sample sequenced in a study of cytomegalovirus exposure and HLA in healthy donors. 60 Vbeta and 13 Jbeta primers were used in PCR. Clones were read by immunoSEQ multiplex PCR, and TCRdb kept only the in-frame ones, dropping some. This table holds about 130,000 clones, 70% to 80% found once. Sequencing used PBMCs. These receptors all come from a man aged 25-40 years in good health and CMV-seronegative.

The chain has TRBV13 and TRBJ1-2; 7 positions agree with TRBD1. The CDR3 spans 15 residues. The V segment lost 3 bases and the J segment 2 bases; nucleotides outside the gene matches: 6. The germline V gene encodes CDR1 PRHDT and CDR2 FYEKMQ (reference sequence). The DNA of the CDR3 is TGTGCCAGCAGCTTGGGAGGACAGGACAACTATGGCTACACCTTC. This translates into CASSLGGQDNYGYTF.

The genes are TRBV9 and TRBJ2-3; D perhaps matches TRBD2 (5 bases). The CDR3 sequence is 14 residues long. The germline V gene encodes CDR1 SGDLS and CDR2 YYNGEE. The V end was cut by 1 base, the J end by 3 bases, with 9 bases between. CDR3 bases: TGTGCCAGCAGCGTAAATGAGGGAACAGATACGCAGTATTTT. Amino acids: CASSVNEGTDTQYF.

The chain joins TRBV29-1 to TRBJ1-2; a possible D gene is TRBD1 (6 bases). V was clipped by 5 bases and J by 8 bases, with 15 bases between them. Germline V gives CDR1 SQVTM, CDR2 ANQGSEA. The CDR3 covers 12 residues. The CDR3 DNA reads as TGCAGCGTTCTAAGGGACATTAGGGGCTACACCTTC. Translation: CSVLRDIRGYTF.

The rearrangement uses TRBV5-8 and TRBJ2-3, with a possible D match to TRBD1 (6 bases). Germline V gene lookup returns CDR1 SGHTS and CDR2 YDEGEE. The germline V and J ends were trimmed by 4 bases and 4 bases, with 13 bases remaining between them. CDR3 size: 14 residues. CDR3: CASSRSRGSDTQYF. The CDR3 nucleotides read TGTGCCAGCAGCCGGAGCAGGGGATCAGATACGCAGTATTTT.

The chain couples TRBV28 to TRBJ2-1, with TRBD2 identical over 12 bases. Germline V gene data show CDR1 as MDHEN and CDR2 as SYDVKM. V gave up 4 bases and J gave up 6 bases; unmatched junction bases: 4. This CDR3 region has 15 residues. CDR3 in DNA: TGTGCCAGCAGTTCTAGCGGGGGGGTTTTCAATGAGCAGTTCTTC. Translation: CASSSSGGVFNEQFF.

The CDR3 protein is CSVDLLETDTQYF. The CDR3 region has the DNA TGCAGCGTTGACTTGCTCGAGACAGATACGCAGTATTTT. J is TRBJ2-3 and V is TRBV29-1, with D uncertain. CDR1 is SQVTM and CDR2 is ANQGSEA in the germline V gene. V was shortened by 3 bases and J by 3 bases, with 10 bases between the two germline ends. The CDR3 runs to 13 residues.

This chain connects TRBV4-3 to TRBJ1-5, with 9 bases identical to TRBD1. J lost 7 bases, V lost 0 bases, and 7 bases had no gene match. Germline assignment: CDR1 LGHNA and CDR2 YSLEER. The CDR3 has 16 amino acids. The CDR3 sequence is CASSQEHRGRVQPQHF. CDR3 in DNA: TGCGCCAGCAGCCAAGAGCACAGGGGGCGCGTCCAGCCCCAGCATTTT.

This chain links TRBV2 with TRBJ1-6; a possible D gene is TRBD1 (6 bases). With 5 bases removed from V and 3 bases from J, the gap between germline ends came to 11 bases. Germline CDR1 is SNHLY and CDR2 is FYNNEI. The CDR3 sequence is 15 residues long. For the CDR3, the DNA is TGTGCCAGCAGTCCACAGGGAGACTATAATTCACCCCTCCACTTT. Its protein is CASSPQGDYNSPLHF.

This clone was seen a single time. The chain couples TRBV6-5 to TRBJ2-5, with D perhaps TRBD1 (5 bases). CDR1 MNHEY and CDR2 SVGAGI come from the germline V gene. This CDR3 has 13 amino acids. Trimming took 6 bases from V and 5 from J, leaving 13 bases between them. This CDR3 is CASRIRVLETQYF. Here the CDR3 DNA reads TGTGCCAGCAGGATCAGGGTTTTGGAGACCCAGTACTTC.